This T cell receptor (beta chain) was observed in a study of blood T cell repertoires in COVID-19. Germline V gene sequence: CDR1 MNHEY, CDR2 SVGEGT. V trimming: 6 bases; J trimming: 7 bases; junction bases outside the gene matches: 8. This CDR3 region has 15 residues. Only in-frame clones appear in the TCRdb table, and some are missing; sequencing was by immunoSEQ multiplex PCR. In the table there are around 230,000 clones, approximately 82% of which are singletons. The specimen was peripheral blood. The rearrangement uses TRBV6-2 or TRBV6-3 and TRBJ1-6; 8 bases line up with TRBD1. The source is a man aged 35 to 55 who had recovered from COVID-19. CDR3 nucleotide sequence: TGTGCCAGCAGCCCCGGCGGGACAGGCAATTCACCCCTCCACTTT. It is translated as CASSPGGTGNSPLHF.